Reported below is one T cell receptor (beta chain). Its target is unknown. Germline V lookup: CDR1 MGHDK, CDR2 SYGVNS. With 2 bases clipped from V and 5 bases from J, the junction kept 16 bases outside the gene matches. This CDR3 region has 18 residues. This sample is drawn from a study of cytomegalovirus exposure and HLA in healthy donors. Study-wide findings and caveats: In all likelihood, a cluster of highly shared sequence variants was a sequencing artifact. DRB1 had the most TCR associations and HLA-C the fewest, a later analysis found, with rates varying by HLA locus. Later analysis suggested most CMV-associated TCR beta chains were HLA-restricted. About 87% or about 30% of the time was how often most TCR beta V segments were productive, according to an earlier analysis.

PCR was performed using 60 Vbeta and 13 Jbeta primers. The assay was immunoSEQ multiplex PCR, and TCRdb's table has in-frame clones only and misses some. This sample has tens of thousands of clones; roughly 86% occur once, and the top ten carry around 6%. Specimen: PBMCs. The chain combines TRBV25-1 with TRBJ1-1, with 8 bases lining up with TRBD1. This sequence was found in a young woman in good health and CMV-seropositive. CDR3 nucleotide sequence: TGTGCCAGCAGTGAAGGGGGCTGGGCGGGACAGGATCGGACTGAAGCTTTCTTT. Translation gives CASSEGGWAGQDRTEAFF. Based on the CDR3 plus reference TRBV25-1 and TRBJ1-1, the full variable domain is EADIYQTPRYLVIGTGKKITLECSQTMGHDKMYWYQQDPGMELHLIHYSYGVNSTEKGDLSSESTVSRIRTEHFPLTLESARPSHTSQYLCASSEGGWAGQDRTEAFFGQGTRLTVV.